This T cell receptor (beta chain) is drawn from a study of blood T cell repertoires in COVID-19. Allocation to cohorts depended on clinical history reported by the participants. This clone has only one observation. The protocol was immunoSEQ multiplex PCR, while the TCRdb copy is restricted to in-frame clones and leaves out a portion. The data contain about 310,000 clones, around 85% of them seen just once; the ten biggest clones take up approximately 1.9%. CDR1 is LGHDT and CDR2 is YNNKEL in the germline V gene (reference sequence). Trimming removed 4 bases from V and 1 base from J, with 6 bases in between. The CDR3 runs to 13 residues.

The chain links TRBV3-1 (or the pseudogene TRBV3-2) to TRBJ2-3, with a possible D match to TRBD2 (6 bases). This TCR derives from a young woman who had been exposed to COVID-19. Sequencing used PBMCs or T cells enriched from blood (not recorded which). This CDR3 is CASSPSGTDTQYF. CDR3 nucleotides: TGTGCCAGCAGCCCTAGCGGCACAGATACGCAGTATTTT.